This TCR beta chain was documented in a study of T-cell reconstitution after alpha-beta-depleted transplantation in children. J was trimmed by 2 bases and V by 4 bases; bases with no gene match: 9. Germline values: CDR1 SNHLY, CDR2 FYNNEI. The CDR3 is 16 residues long. Preparation of the TCRbeta library was carried out with unique molecular identifiers. TCRdb re-called the PCR reads with MiXCR, one entry per CDR3 protein. This sample carries 450,000 to 700,000 distinct CDR3 sequences, 27% of them seen once, and the ten largest clones take 35% to 40%. V usage is TRBV2 and J usage is TRBJ1-1; 8 nucleotides align to TRBD1. Sequences were derived from PBMCs, sampled before TCRalphabeta/CD19-depleted stem cell transplant. The clonotype originates from a boy under two years old with Wiskott-Aldrich syndrome, due to receive a stem cell transplant. The chain's CDR3 is CASSAWTGSVNTEAFF. The CDR3 coding sequence is TGTGCCAGCAGTGCCTGGACAGGGTCGGTTAACACTGAAGCTTTCTTT.